These 5 T cell receptor beta chains came from one sample sequenced in a study of T cell responses to AZD1222 COVID-19 vaccine. The table came from immunoSEQ multiplex PCR; TCRdb's copy has only in-frame clones and leaves some out. The sample lists 90,000 to 150,000 clones; 86% were seen once. Here the sequenced sample was peripheral blood, taken 28 days after the second AZD1222 dose. The receptors originated from an adult who received the AZD1222 COVID-19 vaccine.

This clone was recorded once. The CDR3, as DNA: TGTGCCAGCAGCTTAAATGGCGGCAACTATGGCTACACCTTC. This gives the protein CASSLNGGNYGYTF. J is TRBJ1-2 and V is TRBV7-2; no clear D. The V gene lost 2 bases and the J gene lost 2 bases, with 9 bases spanning the gap. This CDR3 is built from 14 residues. The germline gives CDR1 SGHTA, CDR2 FQGNSA.

This chain connects TRBV2 to TRBJ1-2; maybe TRBD1 (5 bases). In germline, CDR1 is SNHLY, CDR2 FYNNEI. This CDR3 is 12 amino acids long. V dropped 8 bases and J dropped 6 bases, with 13 bases sitting between them. This CDR3 is CASGAPRHGYTF. Here the CDR3 DNA reads TGTGCCAGCGGGGCGCCGAGACATGGCTACACCTTC.

J is TRBJ1-6 and V is TRBV4-2, with no clear D. Germline-derived CDR1 and CDR2 are LGHNA and YNFKEQ. The CDR3 spans 15 residues. Between the trimmed V and J ends, which lost 3 bases and 0 bases, there was a span of 6 bases. The CDR3 region is CASSHKSSYNSPLHF. The DNA for the CDR3 is TGTGCCAGCAGCCACAAGAGCTCCTATAATTCACCCCTCCACTTT.

The rearrangement joins TRBV28 to TRBJ1-1, with no clear D. Per germline, CDR1 MDHEN and CDR2 SYDVKM. The V end lost 5 bases, the J end lost 1 base, and 14 bases lay between the germline ends. CDR3 length: 15 amino acids. CDR3 sequence reads: CASSQESVPNTEAFF. In DNA form, the CDR3 reads TGTGCCAGCAGTCAAGAGTCGGTCCCGAACACTGAAGCTTTCTTT. Combining the CDR3 with reference TRBV28 and TRBJ1-1 gives the whole variable domain DVKVTQSSRYLVKRTGEKVFLECVQDMDHENMFWYRQDPGLGLRLIYFSYDVKMKEKGDIPEGYSVSREKKERFSLILESASTNQTSMYLCASSQESVPNTEAFFGQGTRLTVV.

The rearrangement links TRBV7-3 to TRBJ2-2; 8 nucleotides line up with TRBD2. There are 16 residues in the CDR3. Per germline, CDR1 SGHTA and CDR2 FQGTGA. J was trimmed by 4 bases and V by 3 bases; bases with no gene match: 7. CDR3 coding DNA: TGTGCCAGCAGCTTCGGAGCGGGAGAGTTCACCGGGGAGCTGTTTTTT. Amino acid sequence: CASSFGAGEFTGELFF. The full variable domain, rest sourced from reference TRBV7-3 and TRBJ2-2, is GAGVSQTPSNKVTEKGKYVELRCDPISGHTALYWYRQSLGQGPEFLIYFQGTGAADDSGLPNDRFFAVRPEGSVSTLKIQRTERGDSAVYLCASSFGAGEFTGELFFGEGSRLTVL.